The 32 T cell receptor beta chains in this list originate from one sample, sequenced in a study of regulatory T cells in long-lasting Graves disease. Researchers made TCR beta libraries by using iRepertoire HTBI primers and running Arm-PCR on CDR3 regions. TCRdb re-called the multiplex PCR reads with MiXCR, one entry per CDR3 protein. The sample records 420,000 or so distinct CDR3 sequences, 20% to 25% being singletons. Time point: persistent/refractory GD, antithyroid drugs over 5 years with positive TRAb. PBMCs were the source of the RNA used for TCR sequencing. Sequenced here: peripheral blood mononuclear cells (PBMCs), sampled when the disease was refractory, from a patient treated with antithyroid drugs. The receptor set was obtained from a female donor with Graves disease.

V gene TRBV19 combines with J gene TRBJ1-5; D ambiguous. CDR3 size: 13 residues. V was trimmed by 4 bases and J by 6 bases, leaving 10 bases between them. Germline V CDR1 and CDR2: LNHDA, SQIVND (reference sequence). The CDR3: CASSSTEIQPQHF. As DNA, the CDR3 is TGTGCCAGTAGTAGTACAGAGATTCAGCCCCAGCATTTT.

V is TRBV6-1 and J is TRBJ2-1, with 7 positions matching TRBD1. The junction had 18 bases not matched to a gene; V was cut back by 7 bases and J by 9 bases. The CDR3 sequence is 16 residues long. Germline V gene lookup returns CDR1 MNHNS and CDR2 SASEGT. CDR3 nucleotides: TGTGCCAGCATGAGGCAGGGGGTCGGTTATGTGGTTGAGCAGTTCTTC. This gives the protein CASMRQGVGYVVEQFF.

This clonotype was recorded at least ten times. The chain has TRBV14 and TRBJ2-7; D remains ambiguous. Germline V lookup: CDR1 SGHDN, CDR2 FVKESK. The CDR3 contains 13 residues. V gave up 1 base and J gave up 4 bases, with 8 bases separating them. CDR3 region: CASSQVGRYEQYF. CDR3 sequence (DNA): TGTGCCAGCAGCCAAGTTGGTCGATACGAGCAGTACTTC.

The J gene is TRBJ2-7, the V gene TRBV5-5; D unresolved. Trimming left V 0 bases short and J 2 bases short, with 9 bases between. The CDR3 is 14 amino acids. Germline CDR1 is SGHKS and CDR2 is YYEKEE (reference sequence). The CDR3, as DNA: TGTGCCAGCAGCTTGGCCCCTTTAACCTACGAGCAGTACTTC. Amino acids: CASSLAPLTYEQYF.

In its sample, this clonotype was seen a few times. The chain recombines TRBV6-2 or TRBV6-3 with TRBJ1-4; 9 nucleotides align to TRBD1. V gave up 4 bases and J gave up 8 bases; unmatched junction bases: 11. This CDR3 is 16 amino acids long. Germline CDR1 and CDR2: MNHEY and SVGEGT. The CDR3 DNA is TGTGCCAGCAGTTTTGGACAGGGGAGATTCGGGGAAAAACTGTTTTTT. This translates into CASSFGQGRFGEKLFF.

This clonotype was counted ten times or more. The chain employs TRBV20-1 and TRBJ2-7; TRBD1 matches at 7 bases. CDR3 length equals 12 residues. Germline trimming cut 6 bases from V and 6 bases from J; bases unmatched to any gene: 8. CDR1 is DFQATT and CDR2 is SNEGSKA in the germline V gene (reference sequence). DNA of the CDR3: TGCAGTGCAGGGGGCAACAGGGCCGAGCAGTACTTC. Encoded protein: CSAGGNRAEQYF.

The chain joins TRBV5-6 to TRBJ1-2, with unresolved D. Per the germline V gene, CDR1 is SGHDT and CDR2 is YYEEEE. The CDR3 runs to 16 residues. The V gene lost 3 bases and the J gene lost 2 bases, with 17 bases spanning the gap. Here the CDR3 reads CASSSSPEVINYGYTF. The CDR3 bases are TGTGCCAGCAGCTCATCACCGGAAGTTATCAACTATGGCTACACCTTC.

This clonotype was seen at least ten times. This chain links TRBV11-2 with TRBJ1-1, with no clear D. This CDR3 region has 12 residues. V was pared by 0 bases and J by 12 bases, with 11 bases between. Germline CDR1 SGHAT, CDR2 FQNNGV. CDR3 in DNA: TGTGCCAGCAGCTTAGAGGTGACCGAAACTTTCTTT. Translating gives CASSLEVTETFF.

This clonotype occurred many times. The rearrangement joins TRBV12-5 to TRBJ1-1, with D perhaps TRBD1 (6 bases). Germline-derived CDR1 and CDR2 are LGHNT and FRNRAP. V gave up 4 bases and J gave up 7 bases, with 16 bases separating them. CDR3 size: 14 residues. The CDR3, as DNA: TGTGCTAGTGGTTACCGGGACACCGCTCGTGAAGCTTTCTTT. Encoded protein: CASGYRDTAREAFF.

This clonotype appeared a few times. The chain is built from TRBV7-9 and TRBJ1-2; no definite D call. Trimming took off 1 base at V and 0 bases at J, with 15 bases between the two ends. The CDR3 length is 17 residues. The V gene's germline CDR1 is SEHNR and CDR2 FQNEAQ (reference sequence). Written as DNA, the CDR3 is TGTGCCAGCAGCTTAGTCCTTTCATCGGAAGCTAACTATGGCTACACCTTC. As protein: CASSLVLSSEANYGYTF.

This clonotype was seen many times. The V call is TRBV10-3, the J call TRBJ2-7; D gene unclear. CDR3 length: 14 residues. The germline CDR1 and CDR2 sequences are ENHRY and SYGVKD. Deletions cut 7 bases from V and 0 bases from J, with 13 bases between. CDR3 sequence: CAIKKDFSSYEQYF. CDR3 bases: TGTGCCATCAAAAAAGACTTCTCCTCCTACGAGCAGTACTTC.

The chain links TRBV5-1 to TRBJ1-5; perhaps TRBD1 as D (5 bases). The V gene's germline CDR1 is SGHRS and CDR2 YFSETQ. V lost 0 bases and J 4 bases, leaving 8 bases between the germline ends. The CDR3 runs 14 residues. The CDR3 coding sequence is TGCGCCAGCAGCTTGGACTGGGGGAATCAGCCCCAGCATTTT. It is translated as CASSLDWGNQPQHF.

This clonotype was seen more than once but under ten times. The chain joins TRBV5-6 to TRBJ2-7; 9 bases align to TRBD1. The CDR3 sequence is 17 residues long. Germline V gene data show CDR1 as SGHDT and CDR2 as YYEEEE. V shed 4 bases and J 0 bases; nucleotides not matched to a gene: 11. In DNA, the CDR3 is TGTGCCAGCAGCCCATTCCAAGGGACAGGGAGCTCCTACGAGCAGTACTTC. Translation gives CASSPFQGTGSSYEQYF.

This clonotype appeared a few times. The chain couples TRBV27 to TRBJ2-3; maybe TRBD1 (5 bases). The V gene lost 1 base and the J gene lost 5 bases, with 13 bases spanning the gap. CDR3 length: 15 amino acids. Per the germline V gene, CDR1 is MNHEY and CDR2 is SMNVEV (reference sequence). Here the CDR3 reads CASSLWGRVEDTQYF. The CDR3 bases are TGTGCCAGCAGTTTATGGGGCAGGGTTGAAGATACGCAGTATTTT.

This clonotype was seen many times. The gene calls are TRBV2 and TRBJ2-7; weak D call: TRBD2 (5 bases). Trimming cost V 1 base and J 6 bases, with 10 bases left between them. CDR1 and CDR2 (germline): SNHLY, FYNNEI. The CDR3 is 13 amino acids. CDR3 residues: CASSEGVRGEQYF. The CDR3 coding sequence is TGTGCCAGCAGTGAAGGGGTTCGGGGCGAGCAGTACTTC. The whole variable domain, filled in from reference TRBV2 and TRBJ2-7, reads EPEVTQTPSHQVTQMGQEVILRCVPISNHLYFYWYRQILGQKVEFLVSFYNNEISEKSEIFDDQFSVERPDGSNFTLKIRSTKLEDSAMYFCASSEGVRGEQYFGPGTRLTVT.

This clonotype turned up a few times. The chain employs TRBV27 and TRBJ1-1; D is possibly TRBD1 (5 bases). The CDR3 sequence is 14 residues long. V dropped 7 bases and J dropped 5 bases, with 17 bases sitting between them. Germline V CDR1 and CDR2: MNHEY, SMNVEV (reference sequence). DNA of the CDR3: TGTGCCAGCAACAACTATGGGGGAGGGACTGAAGCTTTCTTT. Translating it yields CASNNYGGGTEAFF.

The chain carries TRBV9 and TRBJ1-5; TRBD1 aligns across 10 bases. The J segment lost 4 bases and the V segment lost 0 bases, leaving 22 bases of the junction unmatched. Germline CDR1 reads SGDLS; CDR2 reads YYNGEE. The CDR3 totals 22 residues. The CDR3 sequence: CASSVVQPDRDRGEKGNQPQHF. As DNA, the CDR3 is TGTGCCAGCAGCGTAGTTCAACCGGACCGGGACAGGGGCGAAAAAGGTAATCAGCCCCAGCATTTT.

V usage is TRBV5-1 and J usage is TRBJ1-1; D ambiguous. Germline CDR1 and CDR2: SGHRS and YFSETQ. The CDR3 runs to 14 residues. Between the trimmed V and J ends, which lost 1 base and 2 bases, there was a span of 9 bases. CDR3 DNA: TGCGCCAGCAGCTTGTCGAGTCAAAACACTGAAGCTTTCTTT. Amino acids: CASSLSSQNTEAFF.

This clonotype was recorded at least ten times. One junction end does not reproduce the germline sequence, and a read error may be involved. The chain links TRBV19 to TRBJ1-1; D call uncertain. This CDR3 is 12 amino acids long. Germline V lookup: CDR1 LNHDA, CDR2 SQIVND (reference sequence). Here the CDR3 reads CASSMGGTEAFF. The CDR3 region has the DNA TGTGCCAGCAGTATGGGAGGGACTGAAGCTTTCTTT.

The chain recombines TRBV5-1 with TRBJ2-2; D is perhaps TRBD2 (5 bases). Trimming cost V 7 bases and J 0 bases, with 10 bases left between them. Germline CDR1 and CDR2: SGHRS and YFSETQ. There are 14 residues in the CDR3. CDR3 bases: TGCGCCAGCGAGCGGAGCGCGAACACCGGGGAGCTGTTTTTT. Translating gives CASERSANTGELFF.

The rearrangement links TRBV7-2 to TRBJ2-2; 9 bases are shared with TRBD2. CDR3 length: 15 amino acids. Looked up from germline, CDR1 is SGHTA and CDR2 is FQGNSA. Unmatched junction bases numbered 3, after V lost 3 bases and J lost 4 bases. The CDR3 DNA is TGTGCCAGCAGCTTGCAAGCGGGAGGCACCGGGGAGCTGTTTTTT. The encoded protein is CASSLQAGGTGELFF.

This chain connects TRBV5-1 to TRBJ2-4, with 9 bases fitting TRBD1. The CDR3 spans 19 residues. Unmatched junction bases numbered 11, after V lost 0 bases and J lost 1 base. CDR1 SGHRS and CDR2 YFSETQ come from the germline V gene. The CDR3 DNA reads TGCGCCAGCAGCTTGGTCGACACAGGGGGCAGGGGGGCCAAAAACATTCAGTACTTC. This gives the protein CASSLVDTGGRGAKNIQYF.

This clonotype has ten or more counts. The chain carries TRBV19 and TRBJ1-5; no definite D call. This CDR3 is 13 amino acids long. V gave up 3 bases and J gave up 5 bases, with 8 bases separating them. CDR1 is LNHDA and CDR2 is SQIVND in the germline V gene (reference sequence). CDR3 amino acids: CASSIQVHQPQHF. As DNA, the CDR3 is TGTGCCAGTAGTATTCAGGTCCATCAGCCCCAGCATTTT.

In its sample, this clonotype was seen a few times. The chain links TRBV30 to TRBJ2-5; no definite D call. Looked up from germline, CDR1 is GTSNPN and CDR2 is SVGIG (reference sequence). V was clipped by 5 bases and J by 4 bases, with 11 bases between them. The CDR3 extends over 12 amino acids. CDR3 protein: CAWERNLETQYF. CDR3 bases: TGTGCCTGGGAACGGAACCTAGAGACCCAGTACTTC.

Remarks on this clonotype: This may stem from a read error, because a much larger clone lies one nucleotide away. V usage is TRBV10-3 and J usage is TRBJ1-5; no clear D. This CDR3 comprises 15 residues. Germline V gene data show CDR1 as ENHRY and CDR2 as SYGVKD. The CDR3, as DNA: TGTACCATCAGTGCCTCCGGGGAACAGAATCAGCCCCAGCATTTT. It encodes CTISASGEQNQPQHF.

The V gene is TRBV29-1, the J gene TRBJ2-1, with 10 bases fitting TRBD2. CDR1 is SQVTM and CDR2 is ANQGSEA in the germline V gene. The CDR3 is 14 amino acids. Trimming removed 4 bases from V and 5 bases from J; junction bases left unmatched: 5. The CDR3 protein is CSVARTSGHNEQFF. CDR3 nucleotide sequence: TGCAGCGTTGCTCGGACTAGCGGTCACAATGAGCAGTTCTTC.

The chain has TRBV6-5 and TRBJ2-5, with a possible D match to TRBD2 (7 bases). Germline CDR1 is MNHEY and CDR2 is SVGAGI. With 2 bases removed from V and 5 bases from J, the gap between germline ends came to 18 bases. There are 16 residues in the CDR3. The CDR3: CASSYNEARGGETQYF. The CDR3 nucleotides are TGTGCCAGCAGTTACAACGAGGCCAGGGGAGGGGAGACCCAGTACTTC.

This clonotype has more than one count but fewer than ten. This chain uses TRBV12-5 with TRBJ2-1, with 8 bases matching TRBD1. The CDR3 covers 16 residues. CDR1 LGHNT and CDR2 FRNRAP come from the germline V gene. The V and J ends lost 8 bases and 3 bases, in that order; junction bases with no gene match: 12. The CDR3 spells CASSTGGSRYYNEQFF. CDR3 coding DNA: TGTGCTAGTAGCACAGGGGGTTCCCGATACTACAATGAGCAGTTCTTC.

V is TRBV6-1 and J is TRBJ2-2; either TRBD1 or TRBD2 may fit D (5 bases each). V was clipped by 7 bases and J by 6 bases, with 12 bases between them. This CDR3 region has 13 residues. The germline gives CDR1 MNHNS, CDR2 SASEGT. The CDR3: CASNGGYAGELFF. The CDR3 nucleotides read TGTGCCAGCAATGGGGGTTATGCCGGGGAGCTGTTTTTT.

This clonotype was recorded a few times. In DNA form, the CDR3 reads TGTGCCCGCCGGGGGGCAAATGGCTACACCTTC. It yields the protein CARRGANGYTF. The rearrangement links TRBV30 to TRBJ1-2, with D possibly being TRBD1 (6 bases). The germline gives CDR1 GTSNPN, CDR2 SVGIG (reference sequence). The CDR3 contains 11 residues. Trimming removed 8 bases at V and 6 bases at J, with 13 bases between. Full variable domain (missing parts from reference TRBV30 and TRBJ1-2): SQTIHQWPATLVQPVGSPLSLECTVEGTSNPNLYWYRQAAGRGLQLLFYSVGIGQISSEVPQNLSASRPQDRQFILSSKKLLLSDSGFYLCARRGANGYTFGSGTRLTVV.

A word on this clonotype: This may come from a read error, since a much larger clone is one base off. The rearrangement joins TRBV28 to TRBJ1-3; D ambiguous. Germline V gene data show CDR1 as MDHEN and CDR2 as SYDVKM. This CDR3 is built from 12 residues. CDR3 in amino acids: CASSSPGNTIHF. CDR3 in DNA: TGTGCCAGCAGTTCACCTGGAAACACCATACATTTT. Using reference TRBV28 and TRBJ1-3 for the parts outside the CDR3, the full variable domain is DVKVTQSSRYLVKRTGEKVFLECVQDMDHENMFWYRQDPGLGLRLIYFSYDVKMKEKGDIPEGYSVSREKKERFSLILESASTNQTSMYLCASSSPGNTIHFGEGSWLTVV.

This clonotype was recorded at least ten times. A junction end diverges from the germline sequence, so it may reflect a read error. V gene TRBV24-1 combines with J gene TRBJ1-2; 8 bases align to TRBD1. The CDR3 runs to 12 residues. CDR1 and CDR2 from the germline V gene are KGHDR and SFDVKD. The CDR3 is CATSRQGIRPSF. In nucleotides, the CDR3 is TGTGCCACCAGCCGACAGGGGATACGCCCGTCATTC.